This T cell receptor beta chain was documented in a study of cytomegalovirus exposure and HLA in healthy donors. Germline loops: CDR1 WNHNN, CDR2 SYGVQD (reference sequence). The CDR3 totals 18 residues. After removal of 3 bases from V and 2 bases from J, the junction contained 8 bases not matched to a gene. This clone was seen once. The antigen is unknown. The protocol was immunoSEQ multiplex PCR, while the TCRdb copy is restricted to in-frame clones and leaves out a portion. The table lists around 300,000 clones, 88% of them singletons. Findings and limits, study-wide: The classifier reportedly diagnosed cytomegalovirus status with high sensitivity and specificity. As confirmed in vitro, a few CMV-associated chains were specific for CMV antigens. Altogether, 164 TCR beta chains were recorded as cytomegalovirus-associated.

The sample taken for sequencing was PBMCs. This TCR was sampled from a man aged 30 to 45 in good health and CMV-seronegative. The chain joins TRBV10-1 to TRBJ1-6; TRBD1 agrees at 9 bases. CDR3 DNA sequence: TGCGCCAGCAGTGACACAGGGGGCCGAGGCCCCTATAATTCACCCCTCCACTTT. Translation: CASSDTGGRGPYNSPLHF.